The 18 T cell receptor beta chains below were found in one sample sequenced in a study of Graves' ophthalmopathy and Graves' hyperthyroidism. Amplification targeted the TCR beta CDR3 regions, with RNA transcripts as the source material. Scientists carried out first-round RT-PCR using HTBI primers and then a second-round multiplex PCR. TCRdb called the multiplex PCR reads again in MiXCR, with one record for every CDR3 protein. This table has more than 1,000,000 distinct CDR3 sequences, less than 45% appearing once. The sample taken for sequencing was peripheral blood or thyroid tissue (not recorded which). All receptors derive from an adult man with Graves' hyperthyroidism.

This clonotype was detected only a few times. This chain links TRBV5-1 with TRBJ1-1; TRBD1 is a possible D gene (5 bases). Trimming cost V 0 bases and J 1 base, with 13 bases left between them. CDR3 length equals 16 residues. From germline, CDR1 is SGHRS and CDR2 YFSETQ. CDR3 protein: CASSLVIGAGNTEAFF. The CDR3, as DNA: TGCGCCAGCAGCTTGGTTATAGGGGCAGGGAACACTGAAGCTTTCTTT.

This chain joins TRBV29-1 and TRBJ2-7, with 14 positions matching TRBD2. CDR3 length equals 13 residues. V dropped 6 bases and J dropped 7; count of bases not matched to a gene: 5. Germline V gene data show CDR1 as SQVTM and CDR2 as ANQGSEA. CDR3 in amino acids: CSVGTSGSSEQYF. The CDR3 DNA reads as TGCAGCGTCGGGACTAGCGGGAGTAGTGAGCAGTACTTC.

CDR3 region: CSVDGLAGDPETQYF. The CDR3 DNA is TGCAGCGTTGATGGACTAGCGGGAGACCCAGAGACCCAGTACTTC. V and J are TRBV29-1 and TRBJ2-5, with 13 bases aligning to TRBD2. Germline V gene sequence: CDR1 SQVTM, CDR2 ANQGSEA. Unmatched junction bases numbered 5, after V lost 3 bases and J lost 4 bases. CDR3 length equals 15 residues.

V is TRBV30 and J is TRBJ1-1; unclear D gene. In germline, CDR1 is GTSNPN, CDR2 SVGIG (reference sequence). CDR3 length equals 14 residues. The V and J ends lost 3 bases and 1 base respectively, with 12 bases between them. CDR3 residues: CAWSIQLGNTEAFF. The CDR3 coding sequence is TGTGCCTGGAGCATACAGCTAGGGAACACTGAAGCTTTCTTT.

The chain couples TRBV7-8 to TRBJ1-4, with 9 bases fitting TRBD1. This CDR3 spans 17 amino acids. Germline-derived CDR1 and CDR2 are SGHVS and FQNEAQ. V gave up 5 bases and J gave up 4 bases; unmatched junction bases: 11. The CDR3 coding sequence is TGTGCCAGCAGCCCCGGACAGGGGTTCTCAAATAATGAAAAACTGTTTTTT. Translation gives CASSPGQGFSNNEKLFF.

The CDR3 bases are TGTGCCAGCAGTAAACCGGGACAGGGGAATAGCAATCAGCCCCAGCATTTT. Amino acid sequence: CASSKPGQGNSNQPQHF. The V gene is TRBV2, the J gene TRBJ1-5, with 10 bases aligning to TRBD1. V gave up 5 bases and J gave up 0 bases; unmatched junction bases: 7. The CDR3 loop spans 17 amino acids. Germline CDR1 SNHLY, CDR2 FYNNEI.

In this sample, this clonotype turned up many times. The V gene is TRBV7-2, the J gene TRBJ1-4, with TRBD1 matching 9 bases. The CDR3 is made up of 16 amino acids. The V segment lost 1 base and the J segment 7 bases; nucleotides outside the gene matches: 7. Germline CDR1 reads SGHTA; CDR2 reads FQGNSA. The chain's CDR3 is CASSLGKTGGFEKLFF. The CDR3 nucleotides read TGTGCCAGCAGCTTAGGGAAGACAGGGGGTTTTGAAAAACTGTTTTTT.

This sequence joins TRBV5-8 and TRBJ1-2; D uncertain. Germline loops: CDR1 SGHTS, CDR2 YDEGEE. This CDR3 has 13 amino acids. V dropped 5 bases and J dropped 3 bases, with 11 bases sitting between them. As DNA, the CDR3 is TGTGCCAGCAGTCACACAGATTACTATGGCTACACCTTC. It is translated as CASSHTDYYGYTF.

This clonotype was seen many times. The CDR3 loop reads CSVDWGEWTQYF. The CDR3 DNA is TGCAGCGTTGATTGGGGGGAATGGACCCAGTACTTC. The chain combines TRBV29-1 with TRBJ2-5; a possible D gene is TRBD2 (6 bases). V shed 3 bases and J shed 7 bases, with 12 bases lying between them. The germline gives CDR1 SQVTM, CDR2 ANQGSEA. The CDR3 sequence is 12 residues long.

This clonotype was seen ten or more times. The V call is TRBV11-2, the J call TRBJ2-7, with TRBD1 matching 7 bases. CDR3 length: 14 amino acids. V lost 0 bases and J lost 5; bases outside the gene matches: 4. Looked up from germline, CDR1 is SGHAT and CDR2 is FQNNGV. CDR3: CASSLEQGYHEQYF. The CDR3 nucleotides are TGTGCCAGCAGCTTAGAACAGGGGTACCACGAGCAGTACTTC. Full variable domain (outside the CDR3, taken from reference TRBV11-2 and TRBJ2-7): EAGVAQSPRYKIIEKRQSVAFWCNPISGHATLYWYQQILGQGPKLLIQFQNNGVVDDSQLPKDRFSAERLKGVDSTLKIQPAKLEDSAVYLCASSLEQGYHEQYFGPGTRLTVT.

J is TRBJ2-5 and V is TRBV9; maybe TRBD2 (6 bases). The CDR3 covers 14 residues. Germline V gives CDR1 SGDLS, CDR2 YYNGEE. The CDR3 loop reads CENPGDSLERTQYF. CDR3 nucleotides: TGTGAAAACCCCGGGGACTCTCTTGAGAGGACCCAGTACTTC.

The table lists this clonotype with many counts. V is TRBV2 and J is TRBJ1-3, with D uncertain. Trimming pared 7 bases from V and 3 bases from J, leaving 16 bases between. Germline V gives CDR1 SNHLY, CDR2 FYNNEI. The CDR3 is made up of 15 amino acids. In DNA form, the CDR3 reads TGTGCCAGCATGAGGTCACAACAAATTGGAAACACCATATATTTT. Protein sequence: CASMRSQQIGNTIYF.

The chain couples TRBV29-1 to TRBJ1-5, with 7 bases matching TRBD1. In germline, CDR1 is SQVTM, CDR2 ANQGSEA. The CDR3 length is 12 residues. V dropped 8 bases and J dropped 5; count of bases not matched to a gene: 6. The CDR3 loop is CSRTGEDQPQHF. Written as DNA, the CDR3 is TGCAGCCGAACAGGGGAGGATCAGCCCCAGCATTTT.

This clonotype was seen just once. The chain uses TRBV19 and TRBJ2-7, with 8 nucleotides matching TRBD2. Unmatched junction bases numbered 18, after V lost 9 bases and J lost 2 bases. Germline V gene lookup returns CDR1 LNHDA and CDR2 SQIVND (reference sequence). This CDR3 is 17 amino acids long. The CDR3 sequence: CASSYSRKAGETYEQYF. The CDR3 bases are TGTGCCAGCAGTTACTCGAGAAAAGCGGGAGAAACCTACGAGCAGTACTTC.

This clonotype has at least ten counts. The V gene is TRBV19, the J gene TRBJ1-5; D remains unclear. The CDR3 is 14 amino acids. Per germline, CDR1 LNHDA and CDR2 SQIVND (reference sequence). V lost 6 bases and J 6 bases, leaving 15 bases between the germline ends. CDR3 in DNA: TGTGCCAGTAGCGATATACCCCTCGGTCAGCCCCAGCATTTT. It encodes CASSDIPLGQPQHF.

This clonotype was observed many times. The chain combines TRBV7-9 with TRBJ1-4, with D hard to call. Germline CDR1 and CDR2: SEHNR and FQNEAQ (reference sequence). The CDR3 contains 12 residues. Trimming left V 10 bases short and J 0 bases short, with 6 bases between. DNA of the CDR3: TGTGCCACCTCAACAACTAATGAAAAACTGTTTTTT. It translates to CATSTTNEKLFF.

This clonotype was observed many times. This chain joins TRBV6-5 and TRBJ2-7; 9 nucleotides agree with TRBD2. Germline CDR1 MNHEY, CDR2 SVGAGI. J was trimmed by 2 bases and V by 5 bases; bases with no gene match: 4. The CDR3 contains 14 residues. The CDR3 bases are TGTGCCAGCAGTAGAGCGGGGGGACCCTACGAGCAGTACTTC. Residues: CASSRAGGPYEQYF.

This clonotype was seen more than once but under ten times. This sequence joins TRBV28 and TRBJ1-6; 7 bases are a match to TRBD1. This CDR3 spans 17 amino acids. V shed 6 bases and J 0 bases; nucleotides not matched to a gene: 8. CDR1 and CDR2 (germline): MDHEN, SYDVKM. In DNA form, the CDR3 reads TGTGCCAGCAGGAAGGGGGACAGAAGCTCCTATAATTCACCCCTCCACTTT. Encoded protein: CASRKGDRSSYNSPLHF.